Below, 14 T cell receptor beta chains from the same sample are listed, as sequenced in a study of T cell changes during pregnancy in multiple sclerosis. Libraries were prepared by immunoSEQ multiplex PCR; TCRdb keeps only in-frame clonotypes and omits some of them. The profile shows about 26,000 clones, 85% to 90% of them singletons. This material consisted of CD8+ T cells from peripheral blood mononuclear cells, taken in the second trimester of pregnancy. The receptors here all came from a female donor with multiple sclerosis, enrolled in a pregnancy study.

This chain connects TRBV15 to TRBJ2-1; 12 nucleotides align to TRBD2. Germline V lookup: CDR1 LNHNV, CDR2 YYDKDF (reference sequence). Trimming took 0 bases from V and 12 from J; bases not matched to a gene: 6. The CDR3 sequence is 15 residues long. The CDR3 spells CATSRDATSGSGQFF. CDR3 in DNA: TGTGCCACCAGCAGAGATGCGACTAGCGGGAGTGGGCAGTTCTTC.

The V gene is TRBV27, the J gene TRBJ2-7, with 7 bases matching TRBD1. CDR1 and CDR2 (germline): MNHEY, SMNVEV (reference sequence). CDR3 length: 13 residues. V shed 8 bases, J shed 3 bases, and the junction held 7 bases outside the gene matches. CDR3 protein: CASGLRQGYEQYF. The CDR3 DNA follows: TGTGCCAGCGGCCTCCGACAGGGCTACGAGCAGTACTTC.

This rearrangement joins TRBV30 to TRBJ2-7, with D possibly being TRBD1 (6 bases). The CDR3 covers 15 residues. The germline V gene has CDR1 GTSNPN and CDR2 SVGIG (reference sequence). V lost 1 base and J lost 7, with 20 bases in between. DNA of the CDR3: TGTGCCTGGAGTGCCCGCGGTGGCAGGGGTTGGGAGCAGTACTTC. Its translation: CAWSARGGRGWEQYF.

This chain connects TRBV10-3 to TRBJ2-1, with D perhaps matching TRBD2 (6 bases). V lost 6 bases and J lost 8, with 14 bases in between. Per the germline V gene, CDR1 is ENHRY and CDR2 is SYGVKD. This CDR3 region has 13 residues. The CDR3: CAIRGTGDDEQFF. Written as DNA, the CDR3 is TGTGCCATCAGGGGGACTGGTGACGATGAGCAGTTCTTC.

This sequence joins TRBV6-5 and TRBJ2-7; the match to TRBD1 covers 10 bases. With V trimmed by 8 bases and J by 2 bases, 6 bases remained unmatched. The CDR3 runs to 14 residues. CDR1 and CDR2 (germline): MNHEY, SVGAGI. In DNA form, the CDR3 reads TGTGCCAGCGCCGTGGACAGGGGGACCTACGAGCAGTACTTC. Translated, it gives CASAVDRGTYEQYF.

For the CDR3, the DNA is TGTGCCAGCAGCCCCACCGGGACTCCGGTGGACACCGGGGAGCTGTTTTTT. Translation: CASSPTGTPVDTGELFF. This chain uses TRBV7-3 with TRBJ2-2; D is possibly TRBD2 (6 bases). Germline V lookup: CDR1 SGHTA, CDR2 FQGTGA. The CDR3 spans 17 residues. Trimming took 5 bases from V and 3 from J, leaving 19 bases between them.

As regards this clone: A single base separates this from a much larger clone, so it may be a read error. The sample holds other DNA sequences that translate to the same CDR3. This rearrangement joins TRBV2 to TRBJ1-1, with D uncertain. With 2 bases removed from V and 0 bases from J, the gap between germline ends came to 7 bases. The V gene's germline CDR1 is SNHLY and CDR2 FYNNEI. The CDR3 has 14 residues. This CDR3 is CASSEPKMNTEAFF. CDR3 coding DNA: TGTGCCAGCAGTGAACCAAAAATGAACACTGAAGCTTTCTTT.

V is TRBV27 and J is TRBJ2-1; 14 nucleotides match TRBD2. Germline-derived CDR1 and CDR2 are MNHEY and SMNVEV (reference sequence). Unmatched junction bases numbered 4, after V lost 4 bases and J lost 8 bases. The CDR3 runs 15 residues. The CDR3 spells CASSSGLAGGHEQFF. The CDR3 nucleotides read TGTGCCAGCAGTTCCGGACTAGCGGGAGGTCATGAGCAGTTCTTC.

The rearrangement uses TRBV21-1 and TRBJ1-3; TRBD1, the table's D call, lacks a check against the DNA. TRBV21-1 is a recognized pseudogene. This CDR3 spans 22 amino acids. CDR3 in amino acids: CASSKVPRHLNNRGTGGNTIYF. Here the CDR3 DNA reads TGTGCCAGCAGCAAAGTCCCCCGTCACCTTAATAACAGGGGAACGGGAGGAAACACCATATATTTT.

The rearrangement uses TRBV21-1 and TRBJ1-2; TRBD1 reflects the table's D call only, with no check against the DNA. TRBV21-1 is shown as a pseudogene. The length of the CDR3 is 14 residues. CDR3: CASSTSDRSYGYTF. DNA of the CDR3: TGTGCCAGCAGCACATCGGACAGGAGCTATGGCTACACCTTC.

This chain connects TRBV29-1 to TRBJ2-7, with 10 bases fitting TRBD1. The CDR3 runs 14 residues. Germline V gives CDR1 SQVTM, CDR2 ANQGSEA. J gave up 4 bases and V 6 bases, and 9 bases lay outside the gene matches. The CDR3 is CSVVTRDRGYEQYF. CDR3 DNA sequence: TGCAGCGTCGTCACCCGGGACAGGGGTTACGAGCAGTACTTC.

The chain links TRBV29-1 to TRBJ2-2; possible D gene TRBD1, 5 bases. CDR3 length: 13 residues. V was trimmed by 6 bases and J by 1 base, leaving 9 bases between them. Germline values: CDR1 SQVTM, CDR2 ANQGSEA. The CDR3 nucleotides read TGCAGCGTGATCCAGGGGAACACCGGGGAGCTGTTTTTT. This encodes CSVIQGNTGELFF.

V is TRBV6-1 and J is TRBJ2-7; 7 positions agree with TRBD2. There are 13 residues in the CDR3. CDR1 is MNHNS and CDR2 is SASEGT in the germline V gene. V lost 7 bases, J lost 0 bases, and 3 bases stayed unmatched. The CDR3 DNA reads as TGTGCCAGCACTTTAGCGGGCTCCTACGAGCAGTACTTC. This sequence encodes CASTLAGSYEQYF.

This clone has a handful of counts. The rearrangement uses TRBV19 and TRBJ2-1, with 7 positions matching TRBD2. The V and J ends lost 5 bases and 6 bases, in that order; junction bases with no gene match: 7. Germline assignment: CDR1 LNHDA and CDR2 SQIVND (reference sequence). The CDR3 is made up of 14 amino acids. CDR3 in amino acids: CASSELAEANEQFF. DNA of the CDR3: TGTGCCAGTAGTGAGCTAGCGGAAGCCAATGAGCAGTTCTTC. Drawing the rest from reference TRBV19 and TRBJ2-1, the complete variable domain is DGGITQSPKYLFRKEGQNVTLSCEQNLNHDAMYWYRQDPGQGLRLIYYSQIVNDFQKGDIAEGYSVSREKKESFPLTVTSAQKNPTAFYLCASSELAEANEQFFGPGTRLTVL.